The present TCR beta chain was sequenced within a study of cytomegalovirus exposure and HLA in healthy donors. Looked up from germline, CDR1 is LNHDA and CDR2 is SQIVND (reference sequence). V lost 6 bases to trimming and J lost 0 bases, with 14 bases between them. This CDR3 is built from 15 residues. PCR was performed using 60 Vbeta and 13 Jbeta primers. Assay used: immunoSEQ multiplex PCR; TCRdb lists only in-frame clones, some missing. The sample yields 60,000 to 100,000 clones, 78% seen once. General study findings and limits: One later analysis reportedly identified an Asian-associated ancestry cluster that showed fewer N-insertions than the roughly 700-donor mean. Excluded were some V segments that proved indistinguishable, including TRBV6-2 and TRBV6-3. Investigators reported 164 TCR beta chains as tied to cytomegalovirus. Sequence variants that were highly shared formed a cluster that was likely a sequencing artifact.

Points on this clone: Its antigen is undetermined.

The TCR comes from a male donor in good health and CMV-seropositive. The sequenced sample was PBMCs. The rearrangement joins TRBV19 to TRBJ1-2; tentatively, D is TRBD1 (6 bases). CDR3 protein: CASRRSGTTNYGYTF. As DNA, the CDR3 is TGTGCCAGTAGGAGATCCGGGACAACTAACTATGGCTACACCTTC.